The 28 T cell receptor beta chains below all came from one sample that was sequenced in a study of blood T cells in healthy people across ages. Through a sample-barcoded 5' primer and a J-beta primer mix, a second PCR was run for roughly 6 to 12 cycles. Using its own MiXCR run on the 5' RACE reads, TCRdb lists one record per CDR3 protein. The data show about 970,000 distinct CDR3 sequences, around 54% seen once. The sequencing input was blood. The receptors shown here come from a woman aged 60-75 years in good health.

This clonotype came up once. The gene calls are TRBV11-3 and TRBJ2-1; maybe TRBD2 (6 bases). The germline V gene encodes CDR1 SGHNT and CDR2 YENEEA. Trimming removed 6 bases from V and 9 bases from J, with 21 bases in between. The CDR3 spans 15 residues. The CDR3 DNA reads TGTGCCAGCAGTCCCTCGGTTGGGGAGGTCGGTGAGCAGTTCTTC. This translates into CASSPSVGEVGEQFF.

This clonotype has a handful of counts. This chain links TRBV6-2 or TRBV6-3 with TRBJ2-6; 7 bases match TRBD2. This CDR3 is built from 15 residues. The V gene's germline CDR1 is MNHEY and CDR2 SVGEGT. V lost 8 bases to trimming and J lost 3 bases; unmatched junction nucleotides: 7. The CDR3 sequence: CASCLGEGGANVLTF. The CDR3 coding sequence is TGTGCCAGCTGTCTCGGGGAGGGTGGGGCCAACGTCCTGACTTTC.

This clonotype was counted only a few times. This chain uses TRBV4-3 with TRBJ2-7; D unresolved. The CDR3 is made up of 14 amino acids. The V end was cut by 0 bases, the J end by 3 bases, with 9 bases between. Germline lookup yields CDR1 LGHNA and CDR2 YSLEER. Here the CDR3 reads CASSQETGYYEQYF. CDR3 DNA sequence: TGCGCCAGCAGCCAAGAAACGGGCTACTACGAGCAGTACTTC.

J is TRBJ2-7 and V is TRBV5-6; 11 nucleotides line up with TRBD2. CDR3 length equals 16 residues. The germline CDR1 and CDR2 sequences are SGHDT and YYEEEE. J was trimmed by 5 bases and V by 1 base; bases with no gene match: 8. The CDR3: CASSLSIAGGFNEQYF. CDR3 coding DNA: TGTGCCAGCAGCTTGTCTATAGCGGGAGGGTTCAACGAGCAGTACTTC.

J is TRBJ2-1 and V is TRBV7-9; the D gene could be TRBD1 or TRBD2 (5 bases each). The V gene's germline CDR1 is SEHNR and CDR2 FQNEAQ (reference sequence). This CDR3 contains 14 residues. V shed 7 bases and J shed 10 bases, with 20 bases lying between them. The CDR3 DNA reads TGTGCCAGCACCTTGACGGGCCAAGGGGACGAGCAGTTCTTC. It yields the protein CASTLTGQGDEQFF.

A few counts support this clonotype. The chain links TRBV4-2 to TRBJ2-7, with D tentatively TRBD2 (5 bases). CDR1 is LGHNA, CDR2 YNFKEQ, per germline. The CDR3 is made up of 15 amino acids. V was shortened by 0 bases and J by 6 bases, with 15 bases between the two germline ends. This CDR3 reads CASSQDLAGVGEQYF. DNA of the CDR3: TGTGCCAGCAGCCAAGATTTGGCGGGCGTAGGCGAGCAGTACTTC.

The gene calls are TRBV5-1 and TRBJ2-1; 7 bases are a match to TRBD2. V shed 0 bases and J 5 bases; nucleotides not matched to a gene: 17. The CDR3 is 19 amino acids. CDR1 is SGHRS, CDR2 YFSETQ, per germline. The CDR3: CASSLGVGDTGLINNEQFF. CDR3 nucleotides: TGCGCCAGCAGCTTGGGGGTGGGGGATACGGGACTAATCAACAATGAGCAGTTCTTC.

V is TRBV7-9 and J is TRBJ2-7; 10 bases are shared with TRBD2. Trimming removed 4 bases from V and 6 bases from J; junction bases left unmatched: 9. The CDR3 runs to 15 residues. Per the germline V gene, CDR1 is SEHNR and CDR2 is FQNEAQ (reference sequence). The CDR3 is CASSSPSSGSSEQYF. CDR3 nucleotides: TGTGCCAGCAGCTCTCCGTCTAGCGGGAGCTCCGAGCAGTACTTC. The whole variable domain, remainder taken from reference TRBV7-9 and TRBJ2-7, is DTGVSQNPRHKITKRGQNVTFRCDPISEHNRLYWYRQTLGQGPEFLTYFQNEAQLEKSRLLSDRFSAERPKGSFSTLEIQRTEQGDSAMYLCASSSPSSGSSEQYFGPGTRLTVT.

Concerning this clonotype: This sequence may be a read error, since a much larger clone differs from it by one base. The rearrangement uses TRBV10-3 and TRBJ2-5, with D tentatively TRBD1 or TRBD2 (5 bases each). V was trimmed by 0 bases and J by 5 bases, leaving 16 bases between them. The CDR3 totals 16 residues. Looked up from germline, CDR1 is ENHRY and CDR2 is SYGVKD. The CDR3 coding sequence is TGTGCCATCAGTGAGTCGCTAGTGGGACGGTGGGAGACCCAGTACTTC. Translating it yields CAISESLVGRWETQYF.

This clonotype has only a few counts. The chain is built from TRBV5-1 and TRBJ1-4; no clear D gene. Germline V gene sequence: CDR1 SGHRS, CDR2 YFSETQ. The CDR3 runs 17 residues. V lost 1 base and J 3 bases, leaving 16 bases between the germline ends. This CDR3 reads CASSLNAPQFPNEKLFF. The CDR3 DNA reads TGCGCCAGCAGCTTGAATGCCCCACAGTTTCCTAATGAAAAACTGTTTTTT.

This chain uses TRBV7-8 with TRBJ2-6, with TRBD1 as a possible D gene (5 bases). Germline loops: CDR1 SGHVS, CDR2 FQNEAQ. The CDR3 has 19 amino acids. Trimming removed 8 bases from V and 1 base from J, with 24 bases in between. The CDR3 reads CASVGHLRPTGSGANVLTF. DNA of the CDR3: TGTGCCAGCGTGGGCCATCTGAGACCCACAGGATCTGGGGCCAACGTCCTGACTTTC. The entire variable domain, with the rest obtained from reference TRBV7-8 and TRBJ2-6, is as follows: GAGVSQSPRYKVAKRGQDVALRCDPISGHVSLFWYQQALGQGPEFLTYFQNEAQLDKSGLPSDRFFAERPEGSVSTLKIQRTQQEDSAVYLCASVGHLRPTGSGANVLTFGAGSRLTVL.

This clonotype has just a few counts. The rearrangement uses TRBV12-3 or TRBV12-4 and TRBJ2-5; unclear D gene. The CDR3 is 14 amino acids. Trimming shortened V by 1 base and J by 7 bases, and 13 bases separated the two germline ends. CDR3: CASSLVGTTGTQYF. The CDR3 DNA reads as TGTGCCAGCAGTTTAGTAGGCACCACGGGGACCCAGTACTTC.

There are a few counts of this clonotype. This chain links TRBV15 with TRBJ1-1; D call uncertain. V gave up 1 base and J gave up 9 bases, with 12 bases separating them. This CDR3 is built from 13 residues. The germline V gene encodes CDR1 LNHNV and CDR2 YYDKDF (reference sequence). CDR3 DNA: TGTGCCACCAGCAGAGCCCTGGGAAATAAAGCTTTCTTT. Protein product: CATSRALGNKAFF.

The gene calls are TRBV6-2 or TRBV6-3 and TRBJ1-2; no reliable D call. The V and J ends lost 9 bases and 5 bases respectively, with 1 base between them. Germline lookup yields CDR1 MNHEY and CDR2 SVGEGT. The CDR3 totals 8 residues. The CDR3 DNA is TGTGCCAGATATGGCTACACCTTC. Protein product: CARYGYTF.

The chain couples TRBV27 to TRBJ2-3; D remains ambiguous. Germline V gene data show CDR1 as MNHEY and CDR2 as SMNVEV (reference sequence). This CDR3 spans 15 amino acids. V shed 6 bases and J shed 5 bases, with 18 bases lying between them. CDR3 DNA: TGTGCCAGCAGGCCTGGCCCTGACCTGCAAGATACGCAGTATTTT. Amino acids: CASRPGPDLQDTQYF.

The V call is TRBV14, the J call TRBJ2-1, with unresolved D. This CDR3 has 12 residues. Germline lookup yields CDR1 SGHDN and CDR2 FVKESK. The germline V and J ends were trimmed by 2 bases and 9 bases, with 8 bases remaining between them. CDR3 protein: CASSQSVGEQFF. The CDR3 DNA sequence: TGTGCCAGCAGCCAATCGGTCGGTGAGCAGTTCTTC.

The chain recombines TRBV6-2 or TRBV6-3 with TRBJ1-2; D is ambiguous. The CDR3 contains 11 residues. Germline V gene sequence: CDR1 MNHEY, CDR2 SVGEGT. Trimming stripped 2 bases from V and 5 bases from J, with 3 bases between. The CDR3 protein is CASSYAYGYTF. CDR3 DNA: TGTGCCAGCAGTTACGCGTATGGCTACACCTTC.

The CDR3 loop is CSVLTGLNNQPQHF. For the CDR3, the DNA is TGCAGCGTTCTGACAGGGTTGAACAATCAGCCCCAGCATTTT. V gene TRBV29-1 combines with J gene TRBJ1-5; 7 nucleotides match TRBD1. Germline CDR1 SQVTM, CDR2 ANQGSEA. Trimming took 5 bases from V and 3 from J; bases not matched to a gene: 7. This CDR3 is built from 14 residues.

This chain links TRBV3-1 with TRBJ2-4; no clear D. Per the germline V gene, CDR1 is LGHDT and CDR2 is YNNKEL (reference sequence). The CDR3 is 14 residues long. Trimming removed 4 bases at V and 6 bases at J, with 13 bases between. CDR3 protein: CASSPWSEGNIQYF. The CDR3 DNA is TGTGCCAGCAGCCCTTGGTCGGAAGGAAACATTCAGTACTTC.

V is TRBV7-2 and J is TRBJ2-7; D uncertain. This CDR3 is built from 15 residues. The germline V and J ends were trimmed by 3 bases and 0 bases, with 12 bases remaining between them. Germline lookup yields CDR1 SGHTA and CDR2 FQGNSA. The CDR3: CASSLSAIVSYEQYF. The CDR3 region has the DNA TGTGCCAGCAGCTTGAGCGCTATAGTCTCCTACGAGCAGTACTTC.

The chain links TRBV27 to TRBJ2-7; D gene uncertain. Trimming left V 5 bases short and J 3 bases short, with 11 bases between. CDR3 size: 13 residues. Per the germline V gene, CDR1 is MNHEY and CDR2 is SMNVEV (reference sequence). The CDR3 DNA sequence: TGTGCCAGCAGTGGGGTTTATGGCTACGAGCAGTACTTC. Its translation is CASSGVYGYEQYF.

CDR3 in DNA: TGTGCCAGCAGTTACTCAGGTGGTAGGACAAAACCGTTCTTC. Translated, it gives CASSYSGGRTKPFF. The V call is TRBV6-5, the J call TRBJ2-1; tentative D call: TRBD1 (5 bases). The CDR3 sequence is 14 residues long. Germline CDR1 and CDR2: MNHEY and SVGAGI. Trimming shortened V by 0 bases and J by 15 bases, and 18 bases separated the two germline ends.

This clonotype was counted a few times. This chain joins TRBV5-5 and TRBJ2-3; no clear D. This CDR3 comprises 16 residues. V was cut by 2 bases and J by 0 bases, with 13 bases left in between. Germline values: CDR1 SGHKS, CDR2 YYEKEE (reference sequence). The CDR3 nucleotides are TGTGCCAGCAGCTTTGGAAGGCTTATTAGCACAGATACGCAGTATTTT. Translation: CASSFGRLISTDTQYF.

The CDR3 bases are TGTGCCAGCAGCTACAGGGGGGGCCTACCAGATACGCAGTATTTT. Translating it yields CASSYRGGLPDTQYF. The genes are TRBV5-4 and TRBJ2-3, with D possibly being TRBD1 (8 bases). Trimming took 3 bases from V and 4 from J, leaving 15 bases between them. The CDR3 sequence is 15 residues long. Germline V gene data show CDR1 as SGHNT and CDR2 as YYREEE (reference sequence).

The CDR3 loop is CASSSGGVGNEQFF. In nucleotides, the CDR3 is TGTGCCAGCAGTTCGGGCGGGGTCGGCAATGAGCAGTTCTTC. This sequence joins TRBV27 and TRBJ2-1, with D maybe TRBD2 (6 bases). Deletions cut 4 bases from V and 6 bases from J, with 13 bases between. Germline CDR1 and CDR2: MNHEY and SMNVEV (reference sequence). This CDR3 spans 14 amino acids.

This clonotype has just a few counts. CDR3 protein: CASSEGTTFDTQYF. CDR3 DNA sequence: TGTGCCAGCAGCGAAGGGACTACTTTTGATACCCAGTACTTC. The genes are TRBV5-6 and TRBJ2-7; 7 bases are shared with TRBD2. The CDR3 length is 14 residues. The ends lost 4 bases at V and 10 bases at J; junction bases unmatched: 14. The germline V gene encodes CDR1 SGHDT and CDR2 YYEEEE.

This sequence joins TRBV6-2 or TRBV6-3 and TRBJ2-5; 8 bases match TRBD1. The assigned J gene may be wrong: the sequence end matches TRBJ2-7 better. Germline assignment: CDR1 MNHEY and CDR2 SVGEGT. There are 15 residues in the CDR3. The CDR3 here is CASSLTGASLYEQYF. In DNA, the CDR3 is TGTGCCAGCAGTCTGACAGGGGCGTCCCTTTACGAGCAGTACTTC.

The rearrangement links TRBV20-1 to TRBJ2-7, with D possibly being TRBD2 (7 bases). The germline gives CDR1 DFQATT, CDR2 SNEGSKA (reference sequence). This CDR3 has 13 residues. Trimming removed 6 bases from V and 3 bases from J, with 15 bases in between. CDR3 residues: CSAEGGVGYEQYF. The CDR3 nucleotides read TGCAGTGCGGAGGGGGGGGTCGGCTACGAGCAGTACTTC.